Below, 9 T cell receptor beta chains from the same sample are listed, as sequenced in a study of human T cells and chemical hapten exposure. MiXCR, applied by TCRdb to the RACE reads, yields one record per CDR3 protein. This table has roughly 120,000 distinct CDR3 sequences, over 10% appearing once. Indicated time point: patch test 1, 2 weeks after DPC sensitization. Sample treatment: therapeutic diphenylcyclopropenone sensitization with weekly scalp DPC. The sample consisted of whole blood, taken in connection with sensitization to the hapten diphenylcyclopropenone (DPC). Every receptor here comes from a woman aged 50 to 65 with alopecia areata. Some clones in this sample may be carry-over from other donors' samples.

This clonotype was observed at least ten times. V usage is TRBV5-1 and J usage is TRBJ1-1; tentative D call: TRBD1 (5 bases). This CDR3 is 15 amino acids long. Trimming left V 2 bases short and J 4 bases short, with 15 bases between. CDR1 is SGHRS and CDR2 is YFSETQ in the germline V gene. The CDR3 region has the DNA TGCGCCAGCAGCTTCACCGGGCAGGGCAGCACTGAAGCTTTCTTT. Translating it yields CASSFTGQGSTEAFF.

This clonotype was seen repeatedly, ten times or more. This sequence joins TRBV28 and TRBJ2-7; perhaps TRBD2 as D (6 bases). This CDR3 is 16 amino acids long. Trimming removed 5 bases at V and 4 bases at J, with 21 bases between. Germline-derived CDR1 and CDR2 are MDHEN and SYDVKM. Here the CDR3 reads CASSQAEAPGVYEQYF. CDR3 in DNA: TGTGCCAGCAGTCAAGCCGAGGCCCCGGGGGTGTACGAGCAGTACTTC.

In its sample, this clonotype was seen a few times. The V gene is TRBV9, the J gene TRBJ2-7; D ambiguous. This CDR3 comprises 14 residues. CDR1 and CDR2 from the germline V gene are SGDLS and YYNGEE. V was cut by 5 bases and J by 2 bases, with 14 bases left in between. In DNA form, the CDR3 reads TGTGCCAGCAGTCCCGGGCTATCTCCCTACGAGCAGTACTTC. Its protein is CASSPGLSPYEQYF.

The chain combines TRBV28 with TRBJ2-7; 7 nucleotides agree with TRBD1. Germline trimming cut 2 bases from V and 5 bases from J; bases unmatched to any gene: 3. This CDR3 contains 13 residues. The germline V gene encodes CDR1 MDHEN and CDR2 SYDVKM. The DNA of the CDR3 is TGTGCCAGCAGTTTAGACAGGGTACACGAGCAGTACTTC. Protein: CASSLDRVHEQYF. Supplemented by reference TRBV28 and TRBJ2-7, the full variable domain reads DVKVTQSSRYLVKRTGEKVFLECVQDMDHENMFWYRQDPGLGLRLIYFSYDVKMKEKGDIPEGYSVSREKKERFSLILESASTNQTSMYLCASSLDRVHEQYFGPGTRLTVT.

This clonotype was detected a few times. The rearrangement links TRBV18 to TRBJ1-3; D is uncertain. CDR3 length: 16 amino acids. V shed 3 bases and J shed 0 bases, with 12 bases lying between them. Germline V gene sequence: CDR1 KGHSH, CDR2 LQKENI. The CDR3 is CASSPHDPSSGNTIYF. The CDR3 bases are TGTGCCAGCTCACCGCACGACCCAAGCTCTGGAAACACCATATATTTT.

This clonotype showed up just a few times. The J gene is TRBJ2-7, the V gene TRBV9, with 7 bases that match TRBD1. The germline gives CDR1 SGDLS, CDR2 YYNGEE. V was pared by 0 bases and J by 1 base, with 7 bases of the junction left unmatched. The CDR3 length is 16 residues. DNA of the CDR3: TGTGCCAGCAGCGTAGGGACAGGTTACGTTTCCTACGAGCAGTACTTC. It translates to CASSVGTGYVSYEQYF.

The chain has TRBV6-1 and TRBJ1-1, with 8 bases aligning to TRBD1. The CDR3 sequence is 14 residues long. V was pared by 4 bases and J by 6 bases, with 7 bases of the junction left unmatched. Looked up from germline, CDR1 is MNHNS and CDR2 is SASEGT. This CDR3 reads CASSATGGLAEAFF. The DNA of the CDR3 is TGTGCCAGCAGTGCTACAGGGGGGTTGGCTGAAGCTTTCTTT.

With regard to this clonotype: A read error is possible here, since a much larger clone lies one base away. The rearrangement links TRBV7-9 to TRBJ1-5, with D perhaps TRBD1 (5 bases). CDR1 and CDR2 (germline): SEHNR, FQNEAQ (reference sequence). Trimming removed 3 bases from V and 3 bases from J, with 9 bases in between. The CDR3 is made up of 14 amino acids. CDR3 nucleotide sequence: TGTGCCAGCAGCTTGAGGGGAGACAATCAGCCCCAGCATTTT. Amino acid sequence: CASSLRGDNQPQHF.

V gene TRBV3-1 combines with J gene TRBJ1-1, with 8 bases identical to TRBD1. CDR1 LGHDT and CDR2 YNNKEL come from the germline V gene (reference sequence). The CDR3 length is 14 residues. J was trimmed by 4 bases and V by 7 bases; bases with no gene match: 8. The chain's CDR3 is CASNRQGQTTEAFF. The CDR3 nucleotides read TGTGCCAGCAACCGACAGGGGCAGACCACTGAAGCTTTCTTT. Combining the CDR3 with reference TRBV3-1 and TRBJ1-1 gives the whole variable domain DTAVSQTPKYLVTQMGNDKSIKCEQNLGHDTMYWYKQDSKKFLKIMFSYNNKELIINETVPNRFSPKSPDKAHLNLHINSLELGDSAVYFCASNRQGQTTEAFFGQGTRLTVV.